The 31 T cell receptor beta chains listed next were all sequenced from one sample in a study of OX40 agonist ivuxolimab in advanced cancers. TCRdb keeps only in-frame clones here, not all; method: immunoSEQ multiplex PCR. Of 30,000 to 40,000 clones in the sample, about 80% are singletons; the top ten hold 12%. Here the sequenced sample was CD4+ or CD8+ T cells sorted from blood, taken in a trial of the OX40 agonist ivuxolimab. Receptors originate from an adult with an advanced solid tumor such as melanoma, head and neck, liver or kidney cancer.

The table lists this clone with a count of one. The chain uses TRBV5-1 and TRBJ2-1; D is possibly TRBD2 (5 bases). CDR3 length equals 14 residues. The germline V gene has CDR1 SGHRS and CDR2 YFSETQ. V was shortened by 1 base and J by 12 bases, with 17 bases between the two germline ends. CDR3 loop: CASSLLAGPNMQFF. In nucleotides, the CDR3 is TGCGCCAGCAGCTTGTTGGCGGGTCCAAACATGCAGTTCTTC.

The V call is TRBV14, the J call TRBJ2-5, with 10 bases lining up with TRBD1. The CDR3 sequence is 16 residues long. V lost 2 bases and J lost 4; bases outside the gene matches: 7. Germline loops: CDR1 SGHDN, CDR2 FVKESK. The CDR3 region has the DNA TGTGCCAGCAGCCAACCGAGAGACAGGGGGCGAGAGACCCAGTACTTC. The encoded protein is CASSQPRDRGRETQYF.

The chain recombines TRBV7-6 with TRBJ2-1; 9 bases fit TRBD2. After removal of 2 bases from V and 6 bases from J, the junction contained 8 bases not matched to a gene. Looked up from germline, CDR1 is SGHVS and CDR2 is FNYEAQ. CDR3 length equals 16 residues. The CDR3 region is CASSLSSGLASNEQFF. DNA of the CDR3: TGTGCCAGCAGCTTATCTTCCGGACTAGCGTCCAATGAGCAGTTCTTC.

The chain combines TRBV7-2 with TRBJ2-2; D uncertain. CDR3 length equals 12 residues. Germline CDR1 and CDR2: SGHTA and FQGNSA. V gave up 1 base and J gave up 7 bases, with 4 bases separating them. The CDR3 bases are TGTGCCAGCAGCTTAGAGGTCGGGGAGCTGTTTTTT. Translation: CASSLEVGELFF. The whole variable domain, remainder taken from reference TRBV7-2 and TRBJ2-2, is GAGVSQSPSNKVTEKGKDVELRCDPISGHTALYWYRQSLGQGLEFLIYFQGNSAPDKSGLPSDRFSAERTGGSVSTLTIQRTQQEDSAVYLCASSLEVGELFFGEGSRLTVL.

The CDR3 reads CASSMAQGNQPQHF. CDR3 sequence (DNA): TGTGCCAGTAGTATGGCACAGGGTAATCAGCCCCAGCATTTT. V and J are TRBV19 and TRBJ1-5, with D possibly TRBD1 on 6 matching bases. The CDR3 has 14 amino acids. V was cut by 3 bases and J by 4 bases, with 10 bases left in between. The germline gives CDR1 LNHDA, CDR2 SQIVND (reference sequence). The full variable domain, rest sourced from reference TRBV19 and TRBJ1-5, is DGGITQSPKYLFRKEGQNVTLSCEQNLNHDAMYWYRQDPGQGLRLIYYSQIVNDFQKGDIAEGYSVSREKKESFPLTVTSAQKNPTAFYLCASSMAQGNQPQHFGDGTRLSIL.

Only a few counts were recorded for this clone. The gene calls are TRBV19 and TRBJ1-5, with 10 bases that match TRBD1. This CDR3 has 17 amino acids. Looked up from germline, CDR1 is LNHDA and CDR2 is SQIVND (reference sequence). Trimming cost V 9 bases and J 3 bases; bases outside gene matches: 14. Here the CDR3 reads CASKLGQGGLNNQPQHF. The CDR3 DNA reads as TGTGCCAGCAAACTAGGACAGGGGGGACTTAACAATCAGCCCCAGCATTTT.

V usage is TRBV6-5 and J usage is TRBJ1-2; 8 bases are shared with TRBD1. Germline trimming cut 6 bases from V and 6 bases from J; bases unmatched to any gene: 6. From germline, CDR1 is MNHEY and CDR2 SVGAGI. This CDR3 is built from 13 residues. CDR3 nucleotide sequence: TGTGCCAGCAGACGGACAGGGATGCATGGCTACACCTTC. Amino acid sequence: CASRRTGMHGYTF.

The V call is TRBV7-8, the J call TRBJ2-3; TRBD2 aligns across 10 bases. V was clipped by 2 bases and J by 1 base; unmatched bases: 9. The CDR3 has 18 amino acids. Germline V CDR1 and CDR2: SGHVS, FQNEAQ. CDR3 coding DNA: TGTGCCAGCAGCTTAAGGGCTAGCGGGAGAAGTGGCACAGATACGCAGTATTTT. Its protein product is CASSLRASGRSGTDTQYF. The whole variable domain, filled in from reference TRBV7-8 and TRBJ2-3, reads GAGVSQSPRYKVAKRGQDVALRCDPISGHVSLFWYQQALGQGPEFLTYFQNEAQLDKSGLPSDRFFAERPEGSVSTLKIQRTQQEDSAVYLCASSLRASGRSGTDTQYFGPGTRLTVL.

The chain is built from TRBV6-1 and TRBJ1-5; D gene ambiguous. The CDR3 loop spans 12 amino acids. V lost 4 bases to trimming and J lost 4 bases, with 5 bases between them. Per the germline V gene, CDR1 is MNHNS and CDR2 is SASEGT. CDR3 amino acids: CASSGGNQPQHF. For the CDR3, the DNA is TGTGCCAGCAGTGGCGGGAATCAGCCCCAGCATTTT.

The rearrangement links TRBV7-9 to TRBJ2-1; 10 nucleotides align to TRBD2. V was pared by 3 bases and J by 7 bases, with 12 bases of the junction left unmatched. CDR1 is SEHNR and CDR2 is FQNEAQ in the germline V gene (reference sequence). This CDR3 has 17 residues. The CDR3 loop is CASSFNTLLAGANEQFF. The CDR3 nucleotides are TGTGCCAGCAGCTTCAACACTTTGCTAGCGGGAGCGAATGAGCAGTTCTTC.

The gene calls are TRBV7-2 and TRBJ1-4, with D possibly TRBD1 on 6 matching bases. The germline gives CDR1 SGHTA, CDR2 FQGNSA. The CDR3 runs 15 residues. V was pared by 6 bases and J by 0 bases, with 11 bases between. The CDR3 nucleotides read TGTGCCAGCAGTCGCAACAGGGCAACTAATGAAAAACTGTTTTTT. Encoded protein: CASSRNRATNEKLFF.

V is TRBV14 and J is TRBJ2-5; D remains unclear. This CDR3 has 14 residues. V gave up 1 base and J gave up 9 bases, with 15 bases separating them. Germline assignment: CDR1 SGHDN and CDR2 FVKESK. For the CDR3, the DNA is TGTGCCAGCAGCCAAGCGAACAGTCCGTGGTCCCAGTACTTC. Translating it yields CASSQANSPWSQYF.

This clone was counted once. This chain connects TRBV10-2 to TRBJ1-4, with 8 bases matching TRBD1. From germline, CDR1 is WSHSY and CDR2 SAAADI. V shed 6 bases, J shed 7 bases, and the junction held 7 bases outside the gene matches. The CDR3 loop spans 14 amino acids. CDR3 in DNA: TGCGCCAGCAGGGATACAGGGGGGGCTGAAAAACTGTTTTTT. It codes for CASRDTGGAEKLFF.

This clone is large within its sample. The J gene is TRBJ1-2, the V gene TRBV5-1; the match to TRBD1 covers 8 bases. Germline assignment: CDR1 SGHRS and CDR2 YFSETQ. The CDR3 totals 13 residues. V lost 3 bases, J lost 13 bases, and 11 bases stayed unmatched. CDR3 sequence reads: CASSSGPGGGFTF. In DNA, the CDR3 is TGCGCCAGCAGCTCGGGCCCAGGGGGCGGATTCACCTTC. The full variable domain, rest sourced from reference TRBV5-1 and TRBJ1-2, is KAGVTQTPRYLIKTRGQQVTLSCSPISGHRSVSWYQQTPGQGLQFLFEYFSETQRNKGNFPGRFSGRQFSNSRSEMNVSTLELGDSALYLCASSSGPGGGFTFGSGTRLTVV.

The chain recombines TRBV19 with TRBJ2-3; TRBD1 aligns across 12 bases. V was pared by 10 bases and J by 4 bases, with 3 bases of the junction left unmatched. The CDR3 contains 13 residues. CDR1 and CDR2 (germline): LNHDA, SQIVND (reference sequence). CDR3 DNA: TGTGCCACTGGGACAGGGGGCCCAGATACGCAGTATTTT. This encodes CATGTGGPDTQYF.

J is TRBJ1-5 and V is TRBV7-9, with D maybe TRBD1 (5 bases). The germline CDR1 and CDR2 sequences are SEHNR and FQNEAQ (reference sequence). The CDR3 runs to 13 residues. Trimming removed 3 bases from V and 5 bases from J, with 8 bases in between. The CDR3 protein is CASSFLGDQPQHF. The CDR3 nucleotides read TGTGCCAGCAGCTTCCTGGGGGATCAGCCCCAGCATTTT.

This clone was picked up one time. The chain recombines TRBV6-1 with TRBJ2-7; 7 nucleotides match TRBD1. CDR1 is MNHNS, CDR2 SASEGT, per germline. The CDR3 covers 13 residues. V was pared by 7 bases and J by 2 bases, with 5 bases of the junction left unmatched. The CDR3 sequence is CASTRQGTYEQYF. DNA of the CDR3: TGTGCCAGCACCCGACAGGGAACCTACGAGCAGTACTTC.

This chain links TRBV19 with TRBJ2-1, with D maybe TRBD1 (7 bases). The ends were cut back, 8 bases at V and 4 bases at J, with 21 bases in the middle. Germline lookup yields CDR1 LNHDA and CDR2 SQIVND (reference sequence). The CDR3 has 16 amino acids. The CDR3 spells CASAQGGLTLYNEQFF. Written as DNA, the CDR3 is TGTGCCAGTGCCCAGGGGGGACTTACCTTGTACAATGAGCAGTTCTTC.

The CDR3 coding sequence is TGTGCCAGCAGCTTAGGAACAGGGCAATCTGGAAACACCATATATTTT. This translates into CASSLGTGQSGNTIYF. The chain combines TRBV7-6 with TRBJ1-3; possible D gene TRBD1, 6 bases. Germline V gene sequence: CDR1 SGHVS, CDR2 FNYEAQ. The V and J ends lost 1 base and 1 base respectively, with 11 bases between them. This CDR3 comprises 16 residues.

The chain links TRBV5-1 to TRBJ2-5; no clear D. Germline assignment: CDR1 SGHRS and CDR2 YFSETQ. CDR3 size: 16 residues. V dropped 0 bases and J dropped 1 base, with 13 bases sitting between them. The CDR3 DNA reads TGCGCCAGCAGCTTGGGCGGTCTAGTCCTCCAAGAGACCCAGTACTTC. Protein sequence: CASSLGGLVLQETQYF. Using reference TRBV5-1 and TRBJ2-5 for the parts outside the CDR3, the full variable domain is KAGVTQTPRYLIKTRGQQVTLSCSPISGHRSVSWYQQTPGQGLQFLFEYFSETQRNKGNFPGRFSGRQFSNSRSEMNVSTLELGDSALYLCASSLGGLVLQETQYFGPGTRLLVL.

The rearrangement uses TRBV19 and TRBJ1-1; perhaps TRBD1 as D (5 bases). CDR3 length: 12 amino acids. The V gene lost 8 bases and the J gene lost 1 base, with 8 bases spanning the gap. Germline V gene sequence: CDR1 LNHDA, CDR2 SQIVND (reference sequence). The CDR3 spells CASRGSNTEAFF. The CDR3 DNA sequence: TGTGCCAGTCGGGGGTCGAACACTGAAGCTTTCTTT. The variable domain in full, completed from reference TRBV19 and TRBJ1-1, reads DGGITQSPKYLFRKEGQNVTLSCEQNLNHDAMYWYRQDPGQGLRLIYYSQIVNDFQKGDIAEGYSVSREKKESFPLTVTSAQKNPTAFYLCASRGSNTEAFFGQGTRLTVV.

The J gene is TRBJ2-1, the V gene TRBV29-1; 11 positions match TRBD2. Germline lookup yields CDR1 SQVTM and CDR2 ANQGSEA. Trimming took 7 bases from V and 1 from J; bases not matched to a gene: 6. This CDR3 region has 15 residues. In DNA form, the CDR3 reads TGCAGCGAAATATTAGCGGGAGGGTCCTACAATGAGCAGTTCTTC. This translates into CSEILAGGSYNEQFF.

The V call is TRBV13, the J call TRBJ1-4; D unclear. CDR1 is PRHDT and CDR2 is FYEKMQ in the germline V gene (reference sequence). This CDR3 is 16 amino acids long. V dropped 5 bases and J dropped 0 bases, with 13 bases sitting between them. CDR3 region: CASSPPALTTNEKLFF. CDR3 DNA: TGTGCCAGCAGCCCCCCAGCCCTTACAACTAATGAAAAACTGTTTTTT.

The gene calls are TRBV19 and TRBJ2-5; D is undetermined. Germline V lookup: CDR1 LNHDA, CDR2 SQIVND (reference sequence). This CDR3 spans 13 amino acids. Trimming shortened V by 4 bases and J by 5 bases, and 11 bases separated the two germline ends. CDR3 nucleotide sequence: TGTGCCAGTAGTAGGGCTGACCGGGAGACCCAGTACTTC. Translated, it gives CASSRADRETQYF.

J is TRBJ1-5 and V is TRBV28; maybe TRBD1 (6 bases). Germline loops: CDR1 MDHEN, CDR2 SYDVKM. V was pared by 3 bases and J by 2 bases, with 11 bases between. CDR3 size: 15 residues. This CDR3 reads CASSFQAGGNQPQHF. The CDR3 DNA sequence: TGTGCCAGCAGTTTTCAGGCAGGGGGCAATCAGCCCCAGCATTTT.

The chain has TRBV5-4 and TRBJ1-1, with D possibly being TRBD1 (5 bases). The CDR3 extends over 15 amino acids. The V and J ends lost 4 bases and 1 base respectively, with 14 bases between them. Germline V gene lookup returns CDR1 SGHNT and CDR2 YYREEE (reference sequence). CDR3 nucleotides: TGTGCCAGCAGCCCCGACGGGGGGTCGAACACTGAAGCTTTCTTT. This gives the protein CASSPDGGSNTEAFF.

This clone was detected a few times. The genes are TRBV10-1 and TRBJ2-2, with D maybe TRBD1 (6 bases). V was clipped by 8 bases and J by 0 bases, with 13 bases between them. The germline V gene encodes CDR1 WNHNN and CDR2 SYGVQD (reference sequence). This CDR3 region has 15 residues. The CDR3 nucleotides are TGCGCCAGCGGATCCGGGACAACGAACACCGGGGAGCTGTTTTTT. This codes for CASGSGTTNTGELFF.

This chain links TRBV28 with TRBJ1-2; tentatively, D is TRBD1 (5 bases). The CDR3 is made up of 13 amino acids. The germline V gene encodes CDR1 MDHEN and CDR2 SYDVKM. V was trimmed by 5 bases and J by 2 bases, leaving 9 bases between them. The DNA for the CDR3 is TGTGCCAGCAGTGGGGCATCGAACTATGGCTACACCTTC. Residues: CASSGASNYGYTF.

The rearrangement joins TRBV4-1 to TRBJ2-3; D gene uncertain. V lost 1 base to trimming and J lost 2 bases, with 10 bases between them. The CDR3 contains 15 residues. Germline assignment: CDR1 MGHRA and CDR2 YSYEKL. The CDR3 DNA reads as TGCGCCAGCAGCCAAGGGGATCGCACCACAGATACGCAGTATTTT. It yields the protein CASSQGDRTTDTQYF.

This chain uses TRBV9 with TRBJ1-1; no clear D gene. This CDR3 has 13 residues. Germline lookup yields CDR1 SGDLS and CDR2 YYNGEE. With 0 bases removed from V and 1 base from J, the gap between germline ends came to 4 bases. This CDR3 reads CASSVDGNTEAFF. The CDR3 coding sequence is TGTGCCAGCAGCGTAGACGGGAACACTGAAGCTTTCTTT.

This clone came up once. The V gene is TRBV10-3, the J gene TRBJ2-7; D is undetermined. Germline CDR1 is ENHRY and CDR2 is SYGVKD. V shed 1 base and J shed 3 bases, with 10 bases lying between them. CDR3 size: 14 residues. The CDR3 region has the DNA TGTGCCATCAGTGAGTTATGGGTTGGCTACGAGCAGTACTTC. Protein sequence: CAISELWVGYEQYF.